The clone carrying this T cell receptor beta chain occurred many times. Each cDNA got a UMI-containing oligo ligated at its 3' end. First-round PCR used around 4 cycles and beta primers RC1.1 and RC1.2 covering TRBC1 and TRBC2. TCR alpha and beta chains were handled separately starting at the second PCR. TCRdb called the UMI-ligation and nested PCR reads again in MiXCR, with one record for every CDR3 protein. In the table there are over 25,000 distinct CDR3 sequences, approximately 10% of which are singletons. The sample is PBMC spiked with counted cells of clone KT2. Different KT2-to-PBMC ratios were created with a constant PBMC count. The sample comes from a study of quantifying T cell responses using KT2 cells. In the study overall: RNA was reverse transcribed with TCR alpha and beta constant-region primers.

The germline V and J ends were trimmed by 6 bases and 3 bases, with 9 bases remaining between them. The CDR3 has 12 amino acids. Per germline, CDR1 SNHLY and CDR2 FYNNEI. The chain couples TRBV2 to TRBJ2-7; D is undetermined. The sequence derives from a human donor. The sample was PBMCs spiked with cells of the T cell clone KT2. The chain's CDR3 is CASSGFRYEQYF. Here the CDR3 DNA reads TGTGCCAGCAGCGGGTTCCGCTACGAGCAGTACTTC.